The 22 T cell receptor beta chains below come from one sample, sequenced in a study of T cells after yellow fever vaccination. TCRdb used MiXCR to reprocess the 5' RACE reads, holding one entry per CDR3 protein. Of approximately 250,000 distinct CDR3 sequences listed, approximately 6.7% were seen once; the top ten hold approximately 1%. This specimen was CD4+ T cells sorted from PBMCs, taken on the day of the yellow fever booster vaccination. These TCRs come from a man aged 25-45 years who received the YFV17D yellow fever vaccine.

There are a few counts of this clonotype. The J gene is TRBJ2-3, the V gene TRBV11-2; 9 bases fit TRBD2. V was clipped by 4 bases and J by 6 bases; unmatched bases: 20. This CDR3 comprises 19 residues. The V gene's germline CDR1 is SGHAT and CDR2 FQNNGV. The CDR3 DNA sequence: TGTGCCAGCAGCTCGCTCAGGGCTAGCGGGAATCGCCGGGGTGATACGCAGTATTTT. Translated, it gives CASSSLRASGNRRGDTQYF. The entire variable domain, with the rest obtained from reference TRBV11-2 and TRBJ2-3, is as follows: EAGVAQSPRYKIIEKRQSVAFWCNPISGHATLYWYQQILGQGPKLLIQFQNNGVVDDSQLPKDRFSAERLKGVDSTLKIQPAKLEDSAVYLCASSSLRASGNRRGDTQYFGPGTRLTVL.

This clonotype showed up just a few times. This chain joins TRBV28 and TRBJ2-5; D uncertain. Germline CDR1 and CDR2: MDHEN and SYDVKM. The CDR3 loop spans 12 amino acids. The germline V and J ends were trimmed by 3 bases and 13 bases, with 15 bases remaining between them. CDR3 amino acids: CASSFVRSGRYF. CDR3 sequence (DNA): TGTGCCAGCAGTTTTGTCCGCTCCGGGCGGTACTTC.

CDR3 bases: TGTGCCAGCAGCTTGGAGGGAGCGCACAATGAGCAGTTCTTC. Protein sequence: CASSLEGAHNEQFF. J is TRBJ2-1 and V is TRBV5-4; weak D call: TRBD2 (5 bases). V shed 0 bases and J shed 5 bases, with 9 bases lying between them. Per the germline V gene, CDR1 is SGHNT and CDR2 is YYREEE (reference sequence). The CDR3 covers 14 residues.

The genes are TRBV9 and TRBJ2-5; 7 nucleotides align to TRBD2. The CDR3 is 14 amino acids. Germline V CDR1 and CDR2: SGDLS, YYNGEE. V shed 2 bases, J shed 5 bases, and the junction held 6 bases outside the gene matches. The CDR3 bases are TGTGCCAGCAGCGTCAGTGGGAGGGACGAGACCCAGTACTTC. This codes for CASSVSGRDETQYF.

This clonotype was counted at least ten times. The rearrangement links TRBV7-2 to TRBJ2-7; a weak D match, TRBD2 (5 bases). Germline CDR1 is SGHTA and CDR2 is FQGNSA. V lost 2 bases, J lost 4 bases, and 9 bases lay in between. The CDR3 spans 13 residues. CDR3 sequence reads: CASSLPGGYEQYF. The CDR3 coding sequence is TGTGCCAGCAGCTTACCGGGCGGGTACGAGCAGTACTTC.

The V and J genes are TRBV20-1 and TRBJ2-7; D possibly corresponds to TRBD1 (6 bases). Germline CDR1 is DFQATT and CDR2 is SNEGSKA (reference sequence). This CDR3 is built from 13 residues. The V and J ends lost 3 bases and 2 bases respectively, with 11 bases between them. The CDR3, as DNA: TGCAGTGCTAGCGCAGGGGCCGCCTACGAGCAGTACTTC. Translating it yields CSASAGAAYEQYF.

The chain uses TRBV9 and TRBJ2-4, with TRBD1 matching over 8 bases. The CDR3 runs to 14 residues. J gave up 9 bases and V 3 bases, and 8 bases lay outside the gene matches. The V gene's germline CDR1 is SGDLS and CDR2 YYNGEE. CDR3 nucleotides: TGTGCCAGCAGCGCCCAGGAGACAGGGGTCATTCAGTACTTC. Protein sequence: CASSAQETGVIQYF.

Ten or more counts support this clonotype. The genes are TRBV7-9 and TRBJ2-3; D unresolved. The CDR3 has 13 amino acids. The germline V and J ends were trimmed by 1 base and 5 bases, with 7 bases remaining between them. Per germline, CDR1 SEHNR and CDR2 FQNEAQ (reference sequence). The CDR3 nucleotides are TGTGCCAGCAGCTTAGTGGCCGGAGATACGCAGTATTTT. Protein: CASSLVAGDTQYF.

The V gene is TRBV20-1, the J gene TRBJ1-1, with 7 bases that match TRBD1. V was pared by 3 bases and J by 4 bases, with 5 bases of the junction left unmatched. This CDR3 is built from 13 residues. Looked up from germline, CDR1 is DFQATT and CDR2 is SNEGSKA (reference sequence). Here the CDR3 DNA reads TGCAGTGCTAGCCGGGGACAGCTCACTGAAGCTTTCTTT. Translated: CSASRGQLTEAFF.

The table lists this clonotype with many counts. The chain links TRBV20-1 to TRBJ2-3, with D uncertain. This CDR3 comprises 14 residues. V was shortened by 2 bases and J by 0 bases, with 9 bases between the two germline ends. The germline gives CDR1 DFQATT, CDR2 SNEGSKA (reference sequence). The DNA of the CDR3 is TGCAGTGCTAGAATCCGGGTTAGCACAGATACGCAGTATTTT. Its protein product is CSARIRVSTDTQYF.

The chain joins TRBV5-4 to TRBJ2-7; TRBD2 matches at 7 bases. The CDR3 contains 13 residues. V lost 5 bases, J lost 6 bases, and 8 bases stayed unmatched. The V gene's germline CDR1 is SGHNT and CDR2 YYREEE (reference sequence). Written as DNA, the CDR3 is TGTGCCAGCAGACCGGGCTCGGGGGGCGAGCAGTACTTC. Translating it yields CASRPGSGGEQYF.

This clonotype was recorded a few times. The rearrangement links TRBV28 to TRBJ2-7, with 9 bases that match TRBD2. Germline values: CDR1 MDHEN, CDR2 SYDVKM. The CDR3 loop spans 14 amino acids. V shed 6 bases, J shed 0 bases, and the junction held 3 bases outside the gene matches. This CDR3 is CASSTLAGSYEQYF. CDR3 in DNA: TGTGCCAGCAGCACACTAGCGGGCTCCTACGAGCAGTACTTC. Filled out from reference TRBV28 and TRBJ2-7, the complete variable domain reads DVKVTQSSRYLVKRTGEKVFLECVQDMDHENMFWYRQDPGLGLRLIYFSYDVKMKEKGDIPEGYSVSREKKERFSLILESASTNQTSMYLCASSTLAGSYEQYFGPGTRLTVT.

Only a few counts were recorded for this clonotype. The gene calls are TRBV12-3 or TRBV12-4 and TRBJ2-7; 7 bases line up with TRBD1. This CDR3 region has 13 residues. The V segment lost 5 bases and the J segment 3 bases; nucleotides outside the gene matches: 4. CDR3 sequence (DNA): TGTGCCAGCAGTAAGGGACAGATCTACGAGCAGTACTTC. Translation gives CASSKGQIYEQYF.

This clonotype came up a few times. The chain links TRBV24-1 to TRBJ2-1; tentative D call: TRBD1 (6 bases). Germline V gene sequence: CDR1 KGHDR, CDR2 SFDVKD. Trimming cost V 1 base and J 9 bases, with 18 bases left between them. The CDR3 loop spans 16 amino acids. CDR3 bases: TGTGCCACCAGTGATTTAAGAACCGGGACAACGGGTGAGCAGTTCTTC. It encodes CATSDLRTGTTGEQFF.

In its sample, this clonotype was seen many times. The chain is built from TRBV7-3 and TRBJ2-2, with a tentative D call TRBD2 (6 bases). The CDR3 is made up of 23 amino acids. Trimming removed 1 base from V and 1 base from J, with 31 bases in between. From germline, CDR1 is SGHTA and CDR2 FQGTGA. CDR3 bases: TGTGCCAGCAGCTTAATGTTCTCCAGGACTATAGATATAGCGGTATGGAACACCGGGGAGCTGTTTTTT. Protein product: CASSLMFSRTIDIAVWNTGELFF.

This chain uses TRBV20-1 with TRBJ2-7; D possibly matches TRBD1 or TRBD2 (5 bases each). V lost 6 bases and J 0 bases, leaving 15 bases between the germline ends. The length of the CDR3 is 14 residues. In germline, CDR1 is DFQATT, CDR2 SNEGSKA (reference sequence). The CDR3 coding sequence is TGCAGTGCACCATCGGGGCTTTACTCCTACGAGCAGTACTTC. Translating gives CSAPSGLYSYEQYF.

The table lists this clonotype with many counts. The chain joins TRBV6-5 to TRBJ2-1; 8 nucleotides align to TRBD2. The V segment lost 5 bases and the J segment 4 bases; nucleotides outside the gene matches: 13. The germline CDR1 and CDR2 sequences are MNHEY and SVGAGI. The CDR3 spans 17 residues. CDR3 in amino acids: CASSPSSGSRPYNEQFF. CDR3 DNA: TGTGCCAGCAGTCCATCTAGCGGGTCCCGCCCGTACAATGAGCAGTTCTTC.

Ten or more counts support this clonotype. CDR3 nucleotide sequence: TGTGCCACCAGCAGAGGTGTCACCACAGATACGCAGTATTTT. Translating it yields CATSRGVTTDTQYF. The chain uses TRBV15 and TRBJ2-3; D call uncertain. The length of the CDR3 is 14 residues. Trimming took 1 base from V and 2 from J, leaving 7 bases between them. CDR1 is LNHNV, CDR2 YYDKDF, per germline (reference sequence).

This clonotype was seen many times. The chain uses TRBV7-3 and TRBJ2-3; D gene uncertain. CDR1 is SGHTA and CDR2 is FQGTGA in the germline V gene. V lost 1 base, J lost 5 bases, and 10 bases lay in between. This CDR3 has 14 amino acids. In DNA, the CDR3 is TGTGCCAGCAGCTTAAGAGAAGCACGAGATACGCAGTATTTT. Its protein product is CASSLREARDTQYF.

This clonotype was seen more than once but under ten times. The chain couples TRBV5-1 to TRBJ2-1, with 7 positions matching TRBD1. Germline CDR1 SGHRS, CDR2 YFSETQ. V was pared by 3 bases and J by 0 bases, with 3 bases of the junction left unmatched. This CDR3 has 15 residues. Here the CDR3 reads CASSYAGGSYNEQFF. The CDR3 nucleotides are TGCGCCAGCAGCTACGCAGGGGGCTCCTACAATGAGCAGTTCTTC.

This clonotype was seen repeatedly, ten times or more. This chain uses TRBV29-1 with TRBJ2-3, with 8 bases matching TRBD2. This CDR3 region has 15 residues. J was trimmed by 6 bases and V by 7 bases; bases with no gene match: 15. Germline CDR1 SQVTM, CDR2 ANQGSEA. The CDR3 is CSATGHSGTFDTQYF. CDR3 coding DNA: TGCAGCGCTACGGGCCATAGCGGGACGTTTGATACGCAGTATTTT.

The table lists this clonotype with many counts. The chain joins TRBV18 to TRBJ2-1; D is unresolved. The CDR3 has 12 amino acids. V was shortened by 0 bases and J by 5 bases, with 2 bases between the two germline ends. Per germline, CDR1 KGHSH and CDR2 LQKENI. The CDR3 DNA follows: TGTGCCAGCTCACCACCGGACAATGAGCAGTTCTTC. Its translation is CASSPPDNEQFF.